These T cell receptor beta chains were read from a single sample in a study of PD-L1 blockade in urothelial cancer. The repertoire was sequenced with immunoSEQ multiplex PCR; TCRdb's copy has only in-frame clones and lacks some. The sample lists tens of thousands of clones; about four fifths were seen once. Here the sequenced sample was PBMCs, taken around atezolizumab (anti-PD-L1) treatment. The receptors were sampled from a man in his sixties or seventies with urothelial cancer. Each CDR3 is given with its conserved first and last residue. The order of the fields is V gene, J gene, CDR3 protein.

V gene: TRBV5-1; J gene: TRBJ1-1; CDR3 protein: CASSFPGRNEAFF
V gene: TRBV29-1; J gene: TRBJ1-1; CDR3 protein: CSVSRGQGAAEAFF
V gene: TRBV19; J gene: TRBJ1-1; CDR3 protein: CASSIGRGLLNTEAFF
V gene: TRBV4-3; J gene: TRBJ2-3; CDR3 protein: CASSVDRITDTQYF
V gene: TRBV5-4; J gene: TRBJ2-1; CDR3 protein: CASSLGATDGYNEQFF
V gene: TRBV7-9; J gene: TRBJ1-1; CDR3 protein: CATTPGTEAFF
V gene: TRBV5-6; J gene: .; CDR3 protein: CASSTGDREQYF
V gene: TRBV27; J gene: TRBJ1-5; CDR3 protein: CASSPGQGFISPQHF
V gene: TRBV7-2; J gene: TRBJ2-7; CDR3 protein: CASSLERVYEQYF
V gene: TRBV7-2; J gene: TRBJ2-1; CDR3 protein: CASGGAGDNSYNEQFF
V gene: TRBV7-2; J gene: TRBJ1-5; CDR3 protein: CASSSGQGVNQPQHF
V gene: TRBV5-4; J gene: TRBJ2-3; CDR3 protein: CASSFSDTDMQYF
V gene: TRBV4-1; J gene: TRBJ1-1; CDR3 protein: CASSQGGRTEAFF
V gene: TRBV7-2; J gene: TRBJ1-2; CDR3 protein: CASSPTGDLGYTF
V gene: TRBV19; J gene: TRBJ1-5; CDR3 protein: CASSIGEAANQPQHF
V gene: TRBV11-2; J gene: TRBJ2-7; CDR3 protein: CASSPYIRGEQYF
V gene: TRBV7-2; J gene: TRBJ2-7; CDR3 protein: CASSLGQGPGYEQYF
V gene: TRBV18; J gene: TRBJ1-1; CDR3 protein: CASSPLRGGWDTEAFF
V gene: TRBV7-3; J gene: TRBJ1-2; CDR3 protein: CASSLVRTMDGYTF
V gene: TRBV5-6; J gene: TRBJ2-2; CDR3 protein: CASSWRPWTSLNTGELFF
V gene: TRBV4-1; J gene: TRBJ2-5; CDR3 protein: CASSQGGGSRSETQYF
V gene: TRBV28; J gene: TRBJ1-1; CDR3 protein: CASSLAQGAGRTEAFF
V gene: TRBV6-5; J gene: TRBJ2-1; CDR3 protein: CASSYSTGGKQFF
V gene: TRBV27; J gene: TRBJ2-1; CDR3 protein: CASSPPSGLSSYNEQFF
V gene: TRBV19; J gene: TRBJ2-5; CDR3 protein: CASSDRGEYQETQYF
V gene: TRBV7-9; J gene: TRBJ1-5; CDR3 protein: CASSPLDRGGNQPQHF
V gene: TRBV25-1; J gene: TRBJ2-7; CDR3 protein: CASSEPPGGEVYEQYF
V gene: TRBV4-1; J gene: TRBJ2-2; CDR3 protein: CASSQGQGSTGELFF
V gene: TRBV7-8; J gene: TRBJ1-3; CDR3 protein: CASSPRFLDRRSGNTIYF
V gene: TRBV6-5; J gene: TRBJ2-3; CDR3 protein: CASSWGGDTQYF
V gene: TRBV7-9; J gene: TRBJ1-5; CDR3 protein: CASSLSTGDQPQHF
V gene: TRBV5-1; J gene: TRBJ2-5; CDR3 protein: CASSLGTEETQYF
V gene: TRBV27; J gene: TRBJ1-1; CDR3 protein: CASSPRDRGYATEAFF
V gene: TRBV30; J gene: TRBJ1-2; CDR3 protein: CAWSRDRTYYGYTF
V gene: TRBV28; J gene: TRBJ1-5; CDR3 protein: CASSSPQANNQPQHF
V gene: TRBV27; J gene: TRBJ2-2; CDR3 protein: CASSPTSGGTNGELFF
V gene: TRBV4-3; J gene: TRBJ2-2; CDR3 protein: CASSQTIPGELFF
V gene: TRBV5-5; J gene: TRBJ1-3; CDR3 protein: CASSLAMILSGNTIYF
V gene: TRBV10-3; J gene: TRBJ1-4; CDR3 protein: CATGLGTGAGEKLFF
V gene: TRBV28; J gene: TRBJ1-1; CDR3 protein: CASSLTARKGTEAFF
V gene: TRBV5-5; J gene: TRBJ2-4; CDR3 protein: CASSFRLAENIQYF
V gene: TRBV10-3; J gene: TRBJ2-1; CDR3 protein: CAISEGSGSRNEQFF
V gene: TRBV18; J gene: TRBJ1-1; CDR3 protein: CASSPRVLGSTEAFF
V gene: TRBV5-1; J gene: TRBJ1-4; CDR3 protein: CASSLGTATNEKLFF
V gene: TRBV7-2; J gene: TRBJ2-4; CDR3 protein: CASSALSGGQAKNIQYF